These T cell receptor beta chains were read from a single sample in a study of cytomegalovirus exposure and HLA in healthy donors. Repertoires were generated with immunoSEQ multiplex PCR, while TCRdb's copy carries only in-frame clones and drops some. The profile shows around 120,000 clones, around two thirds of them singletons. Sequencing was performed on PBMCs. The receptor source for this set is a woman in her 40s in good health and CMV-seropositive. The CDR3 runs from the conserved cysteine through the conserved F or W. D genes are given only for firm matches. Where a row states a size, it is once, few, many or the class of an expanded clone; other rows omit it.

-	TRBV28	-	TRBJ1-5	TGTGCCAGCAGTCCCCGGGGATACAAAAAAGGCAATCAGCCCCAGCATTTT	CASSPRGYKKGNQPQHF
-	TRBV5-1	-	TRBJ2-1	TGCGCCAGCAGCTTGGGAGACAGCAGGAATGAGCAGTTCTTC	CASSLGDSRNEQFF
-	TRBV9	-	TRBJ1-1	TGTGCCAGCAGCGTAGAAGTAGGGGTGAGCACTGAAGCTTTCTTT	CASSVEVGVSTEAFF
-	TRBV10-2	TRBD2	TRBJ2-2	TGCGCCAGCAGGGGACTAGCGAACACCGGGGAGCTGTTTTTT	CASRGLANTGELFF
-	TRBV7-3	TRBD2	TRBJ2-1	TGTGCCAGCAGCCCTCTAGCGGGAGTAACCTACAATGAGCAGTTCTTC	CASSPLAGVTYNEQFF
-	TRBV28	-	TRBJ2-2	TGTGCCAGCAGTTACCACGAGGTTTCCGGGGAGCTGTTTTTT	CASSYHEVSGELFF
-	TRBV7-9	TRBD1	TRBJ2-7	TGTGCCAGCGATCCGGGACAGAAGTCCTACGAGCAGTACTTC	CASDPGQKSYEQYF
few	TRBV7-9	TRBD2	TRBJ2-7	TGTGCCAGCAGCTTAGGAAGCACTAGCGGGATATTACGCCACCTCGAGCAGTACTTC	CASSLGSTSGILRHLEQYF
few	TRBV7-9	-	TRBJ1-1	TGTGCCAGCAGCTTGGAGGCTACCACTGAAGCTTTCTTT	CASSLEATTEAFF
few	TRBV6-5	TRBD1	TRBJ1-2	TGTGCCAGCAGTTCAAGACAACAGGGGTATGGCTACACCTTC	CASSSRQQGYGYTF
-	TRBV20-1	-	TRBJ1-4	TGCAGTGCTAGCGGGGATGAAAAACTGTTTTTT	CSASGDEKLFF
few	TRBV15	-	TRBJ2-1	TGTGCCACCAGCCGGGGTTACAATGAGCAGTTCTTC	CATSRGYNEQFF
-	TRBV11-2	TRBD2	TRBJ2-1	TGTGCCAGCAGACCTAGCGGAGGTTTTGGGAGTGAGCAGTTCTTC	CASRPSGGFGSEQFF
-	TRBV7-8	-	TRBJ2-1	TGTGCCAGCAGCTTACGGAGGGCTGGAGGCAATGAGCAGTTCTTC	CASSLRRAGGNEQFF
few	TRBV11-3	-	TRBJ2-1	TGTGCCAGCAGCTCCTCGTTAAAGAGGTACAATGAGCAGTTCTTC	CASSSSLKRYNEQFF
-	TRBV19	-	TRBJ1-1	TGTGCCAGTAGCCTCCTCCGGGACAAGAACACTGAAGCTTTCTTT	CASSLLRDKNTEAFF
few	TRBV12-5	-	TRBJ2-1	TGTGCTAGTGGTGTACAGGGTAGCTCCTACAATGAGCAGTTCTTC	CASGVQGSSYNEQFF
-	TRBV5-5	-	TRBJ1-3	TGTGCCAGCAGCTTGGCCGGGGGCTCTGGAAACACCATATATTTT	CASSLAGGSGNTIYF
few	TRBV6-1	-	TRBJ2-7	TGTGCCAGCAGTGTTGCCAGGGGCTACGAGCAGTACTTC	CASSVARGYEQYF
-	TRBV4-3	-	TRBJ1-2	TGCGCCAGCAGCCAAGCAGTCTCTAACTATGGCTACACCTTC	CASSQAVSNYGYTF
-	TRBV27	TRBD1	TRBJ1-5	TGTGCCAGCAGAATTACAGGGGGAATTAGCAATCAGCCCCAGCATTTT	CASRITGGISNQPQHF
few	TRBV30	-	TRBJ1-1	TGTGCCTGGAGCGCACGAAACACCGAAGCTTTCTTT	CAWSARNTEAFF
-	TRBV5-1	TRBD2	TRBJ2-2	TGCGCCAGCAGCTGGGGCAGCGGGAAGAACACCGGGGAGCTGTTTTTT	CASSWGSGKNTGELFF
-	TRBV7-3	TRBD2	TRBJ2-3	TGTGCCAGCAGCTTAATGGGGACTAGTCAAGATACGCAGTATTTT	CASSLMGTSQDTQYF
-	TRBV6-5	TRBD1	TRBJ2-7	TGTGCCAGCAGTTACTCGGGACAGGGCCATTACGAGCAGTACTTC	CASSYSGQGHYEQYF
-	TRBV9	-	TRBJ2-1	TGTGCCAGCAGCGTATCCGGCGGGATATACAATGAGCAGTTCTTC	CASSVSGGIYNEQFF
-	TRBV6-1	-	TRBJ2-5	TGTGCCAGCAGTGCTCTGCTTGGCAGGGGAGCACGGGAGACCCAGTACTTC	CASSALLGRGARETQYF
few	TRBV29-1	TRBD1	TRBJ1-2	TGCAGCGTTGAAAAAACAGGGGATCGAGGCTACACCTTC	CSVEKTGDRGYTF
-	TRBV19	-	TRBJ1-2	TGTGCCAGTAGTACTCAACAGGGTAGGGACCAAGCTAACTATGGCTACACCTTC	CASSTQQGRDQANYGYTF
-	TRBV5-6	-	TRBJ2-1	TGTGCCAGCAGCTTGTACGAGGCTCAGTTCTTC	CASSLYEAQFF
-	TRBV18	TRBD2	TRBJ2-1	TGTGCCAGCCTACCGGGACTAGCGGTGAGTGAGCAGTTCTTC	CASLPGLAVSEQFF
few	TRBV4-3	-	TRBJ2-1	TGCGCCAGCAGCCACTCGGGGGTAGCAGATTACAATGAGCAGTTCTTC	CASSHSGVADYNEQFF
-	TRBV7-2	TRBD1	TRBJ1-5	TGTGCCAGCAGCTTAATGGGACAGGGGAGCCAGCCCCAGCATTTT	CASSLMGQGSQPQHF
-	TRBV6-6	TRBD2	TRBJ2-1	TGTGCCAGCAGAGCCGGGACTAGCAGATACAATGAGCAGTTCTTC	CASRAGTSRYNEQFF
-	TRBV6-1	-	TRBJ2-7	TGTGCCAGCAGTGAGGAGGCTTTCCAACCCTACGAGCAGTACTTC	CASSEEAFQPYEQYF
few	TRBV27	-	TRBJ1-2	TGTGCCAGCAGTTCGAGCCCGACACCCTACTATGGCTACACCTTC	CASSSSPTPYYGYTF
-	TRBV19	-	TRBJ2-7	TGTGCCAGTAGTCCTCCGCGGCTAGTTGATAATAGTGAGCAGTACTTC	CASSPPRLVDNSEQYF
-	TRBV5-1	TRBD2	TRBJ2-1	TGCGCCAGCAGCCCTTCGGGGGGAGAGCTCAATGAGCAGTTCTTC	CASSPSGGELNEQFF
-	TRBV9	-	TRBJ2-1	TGTGCCAGCAGCACACTAGTAAGAGGTTACAATGAGCAGTTCTTC	CASSTLVRGYNEQFF